This TCR beta chain was obtained from a study of T-cell reconstitution after alpha-beta-depleted transplantation in children. Unique molecular identifiers were used to barcode this TCRbeta library. TCRdb passed the PCR reads through MiXCR, listing each CDR3 protein once. The sample has 750,000 to 950,000 distinct CDR3 sequences, roughly 15% seen once. About this clonotype: Its antigen remains unknown.

The study, taken as a whole, reports: Several hundred graft clones that had expanded were reportedly the source of alpha-beta T cells about two months after transplant. Once a year had passed after transplant, T-cell counts and diversity came mostly from newly produced T cells. Surviving recipient cells, namely T cells and thymic progenitors, were the source of high day-60 TCRbeta diversity in some patients.

The length of the CDR3 is 14 residues. Germline CDR1 is SGHRS and CDR2 is YFSETQ. Trimming removed 4 bases at V and 10 bases at J, with 15 bases between. The clonotype was recovered from a male patient younger than 18 who had a stem cell transplant for acute lymphoblastic leukemia, so the T cells may come from the graft donor. The chain links TRBV5-1 to TRBJ1-6, with D maybe TRBD1 (6 bases). This specimen was PBMCs, mostly from graft donor cells, taken 360 days after TCRalphabeta/CD19-depleted stem cell transplant. The chain's CDR3 is CASSLVGRGSPLHF. CDR3 nucleotide sequence: TGCGCCAGCAGCCTTGTCGGAAGGGGGTCACCCCTCCACTTT.